This T cell receptor (beta chain) was retrieved from a study of beta chain features in type 1 diabetes. Study as a whole: Patients were similar to healthy donors in age and gender (as well as in cell yields).

Findings and limits, study-wide: When Type 1 diabetes patients were examined, their TCRB CDR3s proved moderately but significantly shorter in all four CD4+ subsets.

Details on this clone: Its antigen is unidentified. The same CDR3 is also encoded by other DNA sequences in this sample.

The V end was cut by 4 bases, the J end by 1 base, with 6 bases between. The CDR3 has 13 amino acids. Germline V gives CDR1 SGHTA, CDR2 FQGTGA. Expressed TCRB transcripts got sequenced, as all isolated RNA was reverse transcribed. TCRdb's copy holds only in-frame clones and misses some; the assay was immunoSEQ multiplex PCR. This sample carries around 500,000 clones, over 9.5% of them seen once, and the ten largest clones take about 0.045%. This rearrangement joins TRBV7-3 to TRBJ2-3; possibly TRBD1 for D (6 bases). The sample was naive CD4+ T cells from blood. This clonotype was obtained from a woman in her late teens or twenties in good health. CDR3 region: CASSSGGTDTQYF. CDR3 DNA sequence: TGTGCCAGCAGCTCAGGGGGCACAGATACGCAGTATTTT. Variable domain in full (rest from reference TRBV7-3 and TRBJ2-3): GAGVSQTPSNKVTEKGKYVELRCDPISGHTALYWYRQSLGQGPEFLIYFQGTGAADDSGLPNDRFFAVRPEGSVSTLKIQRTERGDSAVYLCASSSGGTDTQYFGPGTRLTVL.